The clone carrying this T cell receptor (beta chain) was seen a handful of times. Per the original data handling: The assay estimated nucleated cells by amplifying reference gene primers. Assay used: immunoSEQ multiplex PCR; TCRdb lists only in-frame clones, some missing. V and J calls and clone size are as listed in that table; D and trimming were resolved from the DNA. Here the sample spans over 150,000 clones, 65% to 85% being singletons. This sample is part of a study of blood T cell repertoires in COVID-19. In the study overall: From the United States, Italy and Spain came samples of acute and convalescent COVID-19. PBMCs, B-cell-depleted T cells, or T cells provided the cDNA or gDNA that made up the material.

Per the germline V gene, CDR1 is LGHDT and CDR2 is YNNKEL (reference sequence). V trimming: 3 bases; J trimming: 7 bases; junction bases outside the gene matches: 6. This CDR3 spans 14 amino acids. The chain combines TRBV3-1 (or the pseudogene TRBV3-2) with TRBJ1-2, with TRBD1 matching 9 bases. The receptor was derived from a woman of 80 years or more with active or convalescent COVID-19. Input material: peripheral blood. CDR3 nucleotides: TGTGCCAGCAGCCAGACGGACAGGGGCCGTGGCTACACCTTC. Protein: CASSQTDRGRGYTF.